The subject of this entry is one T cell receptor beta chain. Its antigen remains undetermined. The sample holds no much larger clone one base away, and base qualities are not on file. The receptor library was made with the immunoSEQ multiplex PCR assay. RNA was extracted from all samples and reverse transcribed into cDNA as template for TCR sequencing. SuperScript III was used to make first-strand cDNA, primed with a 2:1 mix of oligo-dT and random hexamers. A synthetic immune receptor repertoire was used to gauge amplification bias, and whatever bias remained was removed computationally. As for the authors' bioinformatics: After raw reads were preprocessed to remove errors, the CDR3 was defined following IMGT conventions as running from the conserved cysteine to phenylalanine. Clonality was calculated as 1 minus Shannon entropy normalized by log2 of the number of productive unique TCRs. Whether scalp clones were CD4 or CD8 was inferred by matching scalp TCRbeta sequences against CD4 and CD8 repertoires sorted from blood. The clones in this table, taken by TCRdb from immuneACCESS, are in-frame only. Not every clone is retained; where verified, under half of the shortfall comes from an unresolved V gene, and the cause of the rest is unknown. The DNA was the basis for D and trimming; V, J and clone size are from that table. Here the sample has 190,000 or so clones; around 56% occur a single time. The ten largest make up over 3% of the sample.

The sample's time point label is to be understood as: 4 weeks on oral tofacitinib. Taken with the paper, the label for treatment or condition translates to: oral pan-JAK inhibitor, 5-10 mg twice daily. Lesional scalp punch biopsies and peripheral blood were collected from alopecia areata patients. After PBMCs were isolated by density centrifugation and stained for CD3, CD4 and CD8, a FACSAria was used to sort CD4+ and CD8+ T cells. The sample originates from a study of CD8+ T cells in alopecia areata (dated by TCRdb to about 2018). Background for the entire study: The treated patients, all with moderate-to-severe alopecia areata, were enrolled in an open-label pilot trial of oral tofacitinib given at 5 to 10 mg twice daily. In both human patients and the C3H/HeJ mouse model, the study applied high-throughput TCRbeta sequencing to look at T cell clonal expansion in alopecia areata. Clonality in the scalp was compared among normal scalp (n=4), patchy alopecia areata scalp (n=8), and alopecia totalis/universalis scalp (n=8). TCRbeta CDR3 regions were amplified by immunoSEQ multiplex PCR with 35 Vbeta forward and 13 Jbeta reverse primers. The SALT score, which quantifies the percentage of affected scalp surface area, was used to measure disease severity in treated patients. Patients received tofacitinib for 6 to 18 months and were then followed off drug for 6 months to check for delayed response and recurrence. Biopsies were taken from tofacitinib-treated patients at baseline and at 4 and 24 weeks of treatment, and a later scalp biopsy was taken in several of the tofacitinib-treated patients. Human TCRbeta sequencing covered scalp tissue and sorted CD4+ and CD8+ peripheral blood T cells from patchy and totalis/universalis alopecia areata patients and healthy controls. RNA was obtained with the PAXgene miRNA kit for fixed scalp, the miRNeasy kit for PBMCs, and the RNeasy kit for mouse skin. What the research found in general, with its limitations: Resident alphabeta T cells in normal human skin are also sequenced, complicating scalp TCR repertoire analysis, unlike mouse skin dominated by gammadelta T cells. During tofacitinib treatment, many expanded lesional clones stuck around in both scalp and blood, and this persistence may partly explain why relapse happens after treatment is stopped. Tofacitinib significantly decreased scalp clonality and the number of expanded CD8+ clones among the top 100 scalp clones. Lesional scalp, especially in alopecia totalis/universalis, showed higher clonality and more expanded CD8+ clones than normal scalp, suggesting antigenic drive. Because the treated cohort was small and had just a single nonresponder, larger studies are needed to establish links between baseline CD8+ expansion and response. TCR sequences shared between patients were less clear than in mice, possibly partly because of HLA diversity in the patient population.

From its cysteine to its phenylalanine, the CDR3 spans 14 amino acids. The retained sequence is limited to the CDR3, 42 bases, with the frame set at the first base. V is cut by 5 bases and J by 0 bases, and the space between the germline ends is 13 bases. CDR1 and CDR2, looked up from the germline V gene (reference sequence), are GTSNPN and SVGIG. The chain is assembled from TRBV30 and TRBJ1-1, with an unclear D gene assignment. This receptor was obtained from a human donor with alopecia areata. The material was CD4+ T cells sorted from blood, obtained at week 4, from a patient treated with tofacitinib. The CDR3 has the sequence CAWGRFVMNTEAFF. In nucleotides, the sequence is TGTGCCTGGGGGCGGTTTGTTATGAACACTGAAGCTTTCTTT.